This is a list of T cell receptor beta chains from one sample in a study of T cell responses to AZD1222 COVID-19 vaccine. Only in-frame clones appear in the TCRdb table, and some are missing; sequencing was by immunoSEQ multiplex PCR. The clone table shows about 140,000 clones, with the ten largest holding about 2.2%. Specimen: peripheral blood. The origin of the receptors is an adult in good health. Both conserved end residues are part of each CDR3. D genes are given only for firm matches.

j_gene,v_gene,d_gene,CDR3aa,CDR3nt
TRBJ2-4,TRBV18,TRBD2,CASSPRGDLAKNIQYF,TGTGCCAGCTCACCCCGGGGGGATCTAGCCAAAAACATTCAGTACTTC
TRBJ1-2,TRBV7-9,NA,CASSSGLIYGYTF,TGTGCCAGCAGCTCGGGACTGATCTATGGCTACACCTTC
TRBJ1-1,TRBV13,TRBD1,CASSFYTGGRTEAFF,TGTGCCAGCAGCTTTTATACAGGGGGTCGGACTGAAGCTTTCTTT
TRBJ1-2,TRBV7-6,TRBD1,CASSFDRGAEGYTF,TGTGCCAGCAGCTTCGACAGGGGAGCGGAAGGCTACACCTTC
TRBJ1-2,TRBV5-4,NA,CASSLGRDYGGYTF,TGTGCCAGCAGCTTGGGCAGGGACTATGGGGGCTACACCTTC
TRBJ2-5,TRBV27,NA,CASSRTREQETQYF,TGTGCCAGCAGTCGAACAAGGGAACAAGAGACCCAGTACTTC
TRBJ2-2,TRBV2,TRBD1,CASSEGTGALNTGELFF,TGTGCCAGCAGTGAGGGGACAGGGGCCTTGAACACCGGGGAGCTGTTTTTT
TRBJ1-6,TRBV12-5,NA,CASGSKWGVNSPLHF,TGTGCTAGTGGTTCCAAGTGGGGTGTAAATTCACCCCTCCACTTT
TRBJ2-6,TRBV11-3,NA,CASGGGTGALGANVLTF,TGTGCCAGCGGCGGGGGGACAGGCGCCCTAGGGGCCAACGTCCTGACTTTC
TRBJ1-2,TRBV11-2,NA,CASSLIGSYGYTF,TGTGCCAGCAGCTTAATAGGCAGCTATGGCTACACCTTC
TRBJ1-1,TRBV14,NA,CASSQFSGRNTEAFF,TGTGCCAGCAGCCAGTTTTCGGGACGGAACACTGAAGCTTTCTTT
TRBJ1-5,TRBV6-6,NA,CASSYRGSDQPQHF,TGTGCCAGCAGCTATCGGGGGTCCGATCAGCCCCAGCATTTT
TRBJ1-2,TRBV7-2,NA,CASSALGLDYGYTF,TGTGCCAGCAGCGCGTTGGGCCTGGACTATGGCTACACCTTC
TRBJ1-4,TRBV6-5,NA,CASSYLGGGSEKLFF,TGTGCCAGCAGTTACCTGGGGGGGGGTAGTGAAAAACTGTTTTTT
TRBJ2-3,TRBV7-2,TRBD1,CASSFTGGAGTDTQYF,TGTGCCAGCAGCTTTACAGGGGGCGCTGGCACAGATACGCAGTATTTT
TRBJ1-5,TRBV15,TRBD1,CATSLDRAINQPQHF,TGTGCCACCAGCCTTGACAGGGCAATCAATCAGCCCCAGCATTTT
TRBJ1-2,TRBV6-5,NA,CASRNQDGNYGYTF,TGTGCCAGCCGTAACCAGGACGGTAACTATGGCTACACCTTC
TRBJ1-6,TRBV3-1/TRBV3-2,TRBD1,CASSQTGTGGISSPLHF,TGTGCCAGCAGCCAAACCGGGACAGGGGGCATTAGTTCACCCCTCCACTTT
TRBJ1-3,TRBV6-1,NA,CASSEVEYSGNTIYF,TGTGCCAGTAGTGAAGTTGAGTACTCTGGAAACACCATATATTTT
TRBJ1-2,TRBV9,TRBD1,CASGDRGPYGYTF,TGTGCCAGCGGGGACAGGGGGCCCTATGGCTACACCTTC
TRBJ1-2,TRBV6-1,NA,CASSEAGAGPNYGYTF,TGTGCCAGCAGTGAAGCCGGGGCGGGCCCTAACTATGGCTACACCTTC
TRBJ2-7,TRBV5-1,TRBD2,CASSLPWEGGEQYF,TGCGCCAGCAGCCTCCCTTGGGAGGGTGGAGAGCAGTACTTC
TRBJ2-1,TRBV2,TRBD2,CASSMISTSGGGEQFF,TGTGCCAGCAGTATGATCTCGACTAGCGGGGGCGGCGAGCAGTTCTTC
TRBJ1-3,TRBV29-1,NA,CSVENGSGNTIYF,TGCAGCGTTGAGAACGGCTCTGGAAACACCATATATTTT
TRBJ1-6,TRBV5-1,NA,CASSSASTATNSPLHF,TGCGCCAGCAGCTCGGCGTCGACAGCAACTAATTCACCCCTCCACTTT
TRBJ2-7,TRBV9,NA,CASSPRQERRYEQYF,TGTGCCAGCAGCCCCCGACAGGAGAGGCGGTACGAGCAGTACTTC
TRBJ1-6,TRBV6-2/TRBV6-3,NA,CASSYSGGVGNSPLHF,TGTGCCAGCAGTTACTCTGGAGGGGTGGGGAATTCACCCCTCCACTTT
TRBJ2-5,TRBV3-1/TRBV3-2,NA,CASSLGAGYQETQYF,TGTGCCAGCAGCCTTGGGGCAGGATACCAAGAGACCCAGTACTTC
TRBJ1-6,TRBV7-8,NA,CASSFSRTENSPLHF,TGTGCCAGCAGCTTCTCTCGGACAGAAAATTCACCCCTCCACTTT
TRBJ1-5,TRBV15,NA,CATSRDPNQPQHF,TGTGCCACCAGCAGAGATCCCAATCAGCCCCAGCATTTT
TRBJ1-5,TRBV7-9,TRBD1,CASARGQDNQPQHF,TGTGCCAGCGCAAGGGGGCAGGACAATCAGCCCCAGCATTTT
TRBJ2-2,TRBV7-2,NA,CASSFGGRAGELFF,TGTGCCAGCAGCTTTGGGGGCAGGGCCGGGGAGCTGTTTTTT
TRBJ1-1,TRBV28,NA,CAAGVFGGEAFF,TGTGCCGCAGGGGTGTTTGGTGGTGAAGCTTTCTTT
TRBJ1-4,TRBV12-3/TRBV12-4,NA,CASSFSGDEKLFF,TGTGCCAGCAGTTTTTCCGGGGATGAAAAACTGTTTTTT
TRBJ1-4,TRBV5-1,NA,CASSTTTPSNEKLFF,TGCGCCAGCAGCACCACGACACCATCTAATGAAAAACTGTTTTTT